Listed here are 11 T cell receptor beta chains from one sample, sequenced in a study of identical twins' blood T cells. TCRdb itself ran the 5' RACE reads through MiXCR, one entry per CDR3 protein. Here the sample spans about 370,000 distinct CDR3 sequences, roughly 30% being singletons. The specimen sequenced was PBMCs. Source of these receptors: a woman aged 18-50 years in good health.

Worth noting for this clonotype: At one of its ends the junction is not consistent with the germline gene, which may arise from a read error. The CDR3 spells CSSSLRTGGTEAFF. The DNA of the CDR3 is TGTTCCAGCAGCTTAAGGACAGGTGGCACTGAAGCTTTCTTT. This chain links TRBV7-9 with TRBJ1-1; 7 nucleotides match TRBD1. Germline CDR1 is SEHNR and CDR2 is FQNEAQ (reference sequence). The CDR3 runs to 14 residues. Full variable domain (remainder filled in from reference TRBV7-9 and TRBJ1-1): DTGVSQNPRHKITKRGQNVTFRCDPISEHNRLYWYRQTLGQGPEFLTYFQNEAQLEKSRLLSDRFSAERPKGSFSTLEIQRTEQGDSAMYLCSSSLRTGGTEAFFGQGTRLTVV.

This chain uses TRBV5-5 with TRBJ1-2; D is uncertain. In germline, CDR1 is SGHKS, CDR2 YYEKEE (reference sequence). Trimming took off 3 bases at V and 7 bases at J, with 10 bases between the two ends. This CDR3 region has 12 residues. CDR3 DNA: TGTGCCAGCAGCTCATCCCTAACTGGCTACACCTTC. Amino acids: CASSSSLTGYTF.

This chain links TRBV3-1 with TRBJ2-7; D gene ambiguous. Germline CDR1 and CDR2: LGHDT and YNNKEL (reference sequence). The V end was cut by 3 bases, the J end by 6 bases, with 9 bases between. CDR3 length: 12 amino acids. CDR3 DNA sequence: TGTGCCAGCAGCCACCTTATTACCGAGCAGTACTTC. It translates to CASSHLITEQYF.

On this clonotype: A read error is possible here, since a much larger clone lies one base away. The genes are TRBV6-5 and TRBJ1-1, with no clear D. The V gene's germline CDR1 is MNHEY and CDR2 SVGAGI. The CDR3 is 15 amino acids. Here the CDR3 DNA reads TGTGCCAGCAGTTACAACAACCAGTACGGCACTGAAGCTTCCTTT. This codes for CASSYNNQYGTEASF.

In the case of this clonotype: A much larger clone lies one base from this, so it may be a read error. The chain links TRBV29-1 to TRBJ2-2, with TRBD1 as a possible D gene (6 bases). CDR3 size: 12 residues. Germline loops: CDR1 SQVTM, CDR2 ANQGSEA. The CDR3 bases are TGCAGCGTTTACAGGGAGACCGGGGAGCCGTTTTTT. Translated, it gives CSVYRETGEPFF.

The rearrangement links TRBV6-6 to TRBJ1-2; D possibly corresponds to TRBD1 (5 bases). The CDR3 covers 13 residues. CDR1 MNHNY and CDR2 SVGAGI come from the germline V gene (reference sequence). Trimming left V 5 bases short and J 2 bases short, with 9 bases between. DNA of the CDR3: TGTGCCAGCAGTGGGGGTATCAACTATGGCTACACCTTC. Translating gives CASSGGINYGYTF.

This clonotype was counted only a few times. The chain couples TRBV20-1 to TRBJ2-5, with 8 bases that match TRBD2. Germline CDR1 reads DFQATT; CDR2 reads SNEGSKA (reference sequence). CDR3 length equals 16 residues. V lost 2 bases to trimming and J lost 1 base; unmatched junction nucleotides: 9. The CDR3 sequence: CSARFPTSDFQETQYF. DNA for the CDR3: TGCAGTGCTAGATTTCCGACTAGCGATTTCCAAGAGACCCAGTACTTC.

This clonotype was seen a handful of times. The CDR3 spells CASSLVASRTDTQYF. The CDR3 region has the DNA TGTGCCAGCAGCTTAGTAGCGTCCCGCACAGATACGCAGTATTTT. This rearrangement joins TRBV7-2 to TRBJ2-3; tentatively, D is TRBD2 (5 bases). Germline CDR1 is SGHTA and CDR2 is FQGNSA. The CDR3 is 15 amino acids. Trimming removed 1 base from V and 1 base from J, with 9 bases in between.

There are a few counts of this clonotype. The chain is built from TRBV12-3 or TRBV12-4 and TRBJ1-1, with a tentative D call TRBD1 (6 bases). There are 10 residues in the CDR3. V gave up 11 bases and J gave up 6 bases, with 10 bases separating them. The CDR3 DNA is TGTGCCGCGGGGGGCTCTGAAGCTTTCTTT. Translating it yields CAAGGSEAFF.

The V and J genes are TRBV5-1 and TRBJ2-1, with 7 bases matching TRBD1. Germline V gene data show CDR1 as SGHRS and CDR2 as YFSETQ. With 4 bases clipped from V and 15 bases from J, the junction kept 16 bases outside the gene matches. The CDR3 spans 14 residues. The CDR3 protein is CASSNTGVSFRSFF. As DNA, the CDR3 is TGCGCCAGCAGCAATACAGGGGTGTCGTTTCGTTCGTTCTTC.

This chain links TRBV7-8 with TRBJ1-5; 9 bases are a match to TRBD1. CDR3 size: 16 residues. The ends lost 6 bases at V and 4 bases at J; junction bases unmatched: 10. CDR1 SGHVS and CDR2 FQNEAQ come from the germline V gene. Here the CDR3 DNA reads TGTGCCAGCAGACAAGAATCGACAGGGGGAAATCAGCCCCAGCATTTT. It translates to CASRQESTGGNQPQHF.